The rows below give T cell receptor beta chains drawn from one sample of a study of OX40 agonist ivuxolimab in advanced cancers. The table came from immunoSEQ multiplex PCR; TCRdb's copy has only in-frame clones and leaves some out. The sample holds about 76,000 clones, 65% to 90% seen once. The sequenced sample was CD4+ or CD8+ T cells sorted from blood, obtained in a trial of the OX40 agonist ivuxolimab. Every receptor here comes from an adult with an advanced solid tumor such as melanoma, head and neck, liver or kidney cancer. CDR3s include the opening cysteine and the closing phenylalanine or tryptophan. A D gene is named only where the DNA matches it firmly. The listing skips clone size in some rows; elsewhere it reads once, few, many or a size class.

clone_size	cdr3_length	d_call	v_call	j_call	cdr3_aa	cdr3_nt
.	13	TRBD1	TRBV18	TRBJ1-4	CASSPHDREKLFF	TGTGCCAGCTCACCGCATGACAGGGAGAAACTGTTTTTT
.	14	TRBD1	TRBV10-1	TRBJ2-7	CASDAGTGGHEQYF	TGCGCCAGCGACGCCGGGACAGGGGGCCACGAGCAGTACTTC
.	14	.	TRBV18	TRBJ1-1	CASSNLQGSTEAFF	TGTGCCAGCTCAAACCTACAGGGATCCACTGAAGCTTTCTTT
.	16	.	TRBV9	TRBJ1-6	CASSVYDNSYNSPLHF	TGTGCCAGCAGCGTCTATGACAACTCCTATAATTCACCCCTCCACTTT
few	13	TRBD1	TRBV10-2	TRBJ1-5	CASSERGLQPQHF	TGCGCCAGCAGTGAAAGGGGGCTTCAGCCCCAGCATTTT
.	15	TRBD2	TRBV5-1	TRBJ2-1	CASSVLAGSYNEQFF	TGCGCCAGCAGCGTTCTAGCGGGCTCCTACAATGAGCAGTTCTTC
.	15	.	TRBV7-2	TRBJ1-4	CASSFYSGQNEKLFF	TGTGCCAGCAGCTTTTACAGCGGCCAAAATGAAAAACTGTTTTTT
.	15	.	TRBV6-4	TRBJ1-6	CASRAGNLPNSPLHF	TGTGCCAGCAGGGCGGGAAACCTCCCCAATTCACCCCTCCACTTT
.	14	.	TRBV5-8	TRBJ1-2	CASRDGRVNYGYTF	TGTGCCAGCAGAGACGGACGGGTTAACTATGGCTACACCTTC
.	16	.	TRBV19	TRBJ2-3	CASSIGKGASTDTQYF	TGTGCCAGTAGTATAGGAAAGGGAGCTAGCACAGATACGCAGTATTTT
.	14	TRBD1	TRBV19	TRBJ2-3	CASSTPRGPDTQYF	TGTGCCAGTAGTACGCCCAGGGGGCCAGATACGCAGTATTTT
.	14	.	TRBV6-1	TRBJ1-2	CASSEDFPPRGYTF	TGTGCCAGCAGTGAAGATTTTCCTCCCAGAGGCTACACCTTC
few	17	.	TRBV7-9	TRBJ1-1	CASSLGLVPEWNTEAFF	TGTGCCAGCAGCTTAGGGCTAGTTCCGGAATGGAACACTGAAGCTTTCTTT
once	13	TRBD2	TRBV5-4	TRBJ2-2	CASSRTSAGELFF	TGTGCCAGCAGTCGGACTAGCGCCGGGGAGCTGTTTTTT
.	16	.	TRBV4-1	TRBJ1-2	CASRRTIGDPNYGYTF	TGCGCCAGCCGGAGGACTATAGGGGATCCCAACTATGGCTACACCTTC
.	16	.	TRBV7-6	TRBJ1-5	CASSLTAGVSNQPQHF	TGTGCCAGCAGCTTAACGGCAGGGGTTAGCAATCAGCCCCAGCATTTT
few	15	TRBD1	TRBV11-3	TRBJ2-1	CASSPGTGDYGEQFF	TGTGCCAGCAGCCCGGGGACAGGGGATTATGGTGAGCAGTTCTTC
.	13	.	TRBV6-5	TRBJ1-5	CATRTQGGQPQHF	TGTGCCACCCGAACACAGGGTGGTCAGCCCCAGCATTTT
.	14	.	TRBV27	TRBJ1-5	CASSFRGPNQPQHF	TGTGCCAGCAGTTTCAGGGGCCCCAATCAGCCCCAGCATTTT
.	14	TRBD1	TRBV7-2	TRBJ2-5	CASSSTGGRETQYF	TGTGCCAGCAGCTCGACAGGGGGCCGAGAGACCCAGTACTTC
.	15	.	TRBV19	TRBJ1-1	CASSLLRGGNTEAFF	TGTGCCAGTAGTCTCCTCCGGGGAGGGAACACTGAAGCTTTCTTT
.	15	TRBD2	TRBV27	TRBJ2-7	CASSLWPSGRLEQYF	TGTGCCAGCAGTTTATGGCCTAGCGGGAGGCTCGAGCAGTACTTC
.	15	.	TRBV14	TRBJ2-3	CASSQLRVSTDTQYF	TGTGCCAGCAGCCAATTAAGGGTCAGCACAGATACGCAGTATTTT
.	11	.	TRBV11-2	TRBJ2-7	CASRFGYEQYF	TGTGCCAGCAGGTTCGGCTACGAGCAGTACTTC
.	14	TRBD1	TRBV19	TRBJ2-5	CASSIGQGGETQYF	TGTGCCAGTAGCATCGGACAGGGGGGGGAGACCCAGTACTTC